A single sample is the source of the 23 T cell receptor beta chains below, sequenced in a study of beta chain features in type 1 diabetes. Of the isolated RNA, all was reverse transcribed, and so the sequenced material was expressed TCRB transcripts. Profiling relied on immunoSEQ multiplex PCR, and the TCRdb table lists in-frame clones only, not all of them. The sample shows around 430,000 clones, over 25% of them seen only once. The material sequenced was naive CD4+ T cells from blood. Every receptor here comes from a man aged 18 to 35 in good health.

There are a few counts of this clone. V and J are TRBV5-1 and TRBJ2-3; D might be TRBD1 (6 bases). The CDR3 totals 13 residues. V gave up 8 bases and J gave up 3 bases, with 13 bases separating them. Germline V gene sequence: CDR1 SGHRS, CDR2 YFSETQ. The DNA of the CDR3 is TGCGCCAGTAGAAACAGGGTAACAGATACGCAGTATTTT. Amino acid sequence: CASRNRVTDTQYF.

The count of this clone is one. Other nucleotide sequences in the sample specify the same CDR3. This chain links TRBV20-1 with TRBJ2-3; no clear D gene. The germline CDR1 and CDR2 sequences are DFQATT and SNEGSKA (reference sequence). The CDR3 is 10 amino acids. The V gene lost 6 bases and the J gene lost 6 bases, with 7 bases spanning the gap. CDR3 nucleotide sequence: TGCAGTGCCAAGAGGGATACGCAGTATTTT. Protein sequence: CSAKRDTQYF.

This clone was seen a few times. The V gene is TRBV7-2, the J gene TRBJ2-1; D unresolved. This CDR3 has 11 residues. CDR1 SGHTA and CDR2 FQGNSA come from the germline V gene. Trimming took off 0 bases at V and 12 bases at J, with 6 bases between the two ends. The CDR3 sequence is CASSLALGQFF. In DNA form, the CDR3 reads TGTGCCAGCAGCTTAGCTCTCGGGCAGTTCTTC.

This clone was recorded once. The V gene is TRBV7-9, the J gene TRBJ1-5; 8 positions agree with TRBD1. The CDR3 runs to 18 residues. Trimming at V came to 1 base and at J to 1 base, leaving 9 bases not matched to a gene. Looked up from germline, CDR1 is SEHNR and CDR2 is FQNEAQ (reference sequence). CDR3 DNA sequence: TGTGCCAGCAGCTTAGACCTCGGACAGGGTGGGAGCAATCAGCCCCAGCATTTT. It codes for CASSLDLGQGGSNQPQHF.

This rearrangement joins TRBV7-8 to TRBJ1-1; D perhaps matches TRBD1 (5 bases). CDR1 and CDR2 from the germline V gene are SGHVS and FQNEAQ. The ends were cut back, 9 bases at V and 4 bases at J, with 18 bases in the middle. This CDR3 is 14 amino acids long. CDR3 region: CASANFRDVTEAFF. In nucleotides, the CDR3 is TGTGCCAGTGCCAATTTCAGGGACGTCACTGAAGCTTTCTTT.

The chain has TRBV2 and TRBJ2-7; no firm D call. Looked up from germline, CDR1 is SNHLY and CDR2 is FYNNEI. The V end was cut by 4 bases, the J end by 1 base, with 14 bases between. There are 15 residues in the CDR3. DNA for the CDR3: TGTGCCAGCAGTGTTGACTTTACTACTTCCTACGAGCAGTACTTC. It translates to CASSVDFTTSYEQYF.

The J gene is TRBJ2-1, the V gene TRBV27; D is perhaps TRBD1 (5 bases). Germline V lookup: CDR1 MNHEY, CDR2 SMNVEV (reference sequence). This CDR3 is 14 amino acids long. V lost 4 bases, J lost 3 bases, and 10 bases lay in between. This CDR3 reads CASSWPGNYNEQFF. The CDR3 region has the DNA TGTGCCAGCAGTTGGCCAGGGAACTACAATGAGCAGTTCTTC.

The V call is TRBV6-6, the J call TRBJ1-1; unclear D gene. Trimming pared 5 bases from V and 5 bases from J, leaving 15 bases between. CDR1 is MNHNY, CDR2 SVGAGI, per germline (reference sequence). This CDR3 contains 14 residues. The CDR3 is CASSPRGRETEAFF. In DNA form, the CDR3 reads TGTGCCAGCAGTCCTCGCGGTAGGGAAACTGAAGCTTTCTTT.

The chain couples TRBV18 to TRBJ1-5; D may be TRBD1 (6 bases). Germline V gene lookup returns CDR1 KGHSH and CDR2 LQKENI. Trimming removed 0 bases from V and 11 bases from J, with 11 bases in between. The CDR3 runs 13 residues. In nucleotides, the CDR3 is TGTGCCAGCTCACCACCGGGACAACATGCCCAGCATTTT. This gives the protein CASSPPGQHAQHF. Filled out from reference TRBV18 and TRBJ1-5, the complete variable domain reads NAGVMQNPRHLVRRRGQEARLRCSPMKGHSHVYWYRQLPEEGLKFMVYLQKENIIDESGMPKERFSAEFPKEGPSILRIQQVVRGDSAAYFCASSPPGQHAQHFGDGTRLSIL.

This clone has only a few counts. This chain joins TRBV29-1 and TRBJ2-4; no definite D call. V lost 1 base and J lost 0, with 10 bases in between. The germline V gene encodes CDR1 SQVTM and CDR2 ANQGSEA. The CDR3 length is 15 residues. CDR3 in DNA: TGCAGCGTTGAAGTTGAAGGGCTAGCCAAAAACATTCAGTACTTC. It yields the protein CSVEVEGLAKNIQYF.

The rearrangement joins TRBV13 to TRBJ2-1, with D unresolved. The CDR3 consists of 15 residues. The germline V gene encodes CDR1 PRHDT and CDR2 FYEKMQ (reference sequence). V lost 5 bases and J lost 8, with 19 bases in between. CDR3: CASSPNRVSPDEQFF. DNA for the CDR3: TGTGCCAGCAGCCCCAACCGGGTCTCCCCGGATGAGCAGTTCTTC.

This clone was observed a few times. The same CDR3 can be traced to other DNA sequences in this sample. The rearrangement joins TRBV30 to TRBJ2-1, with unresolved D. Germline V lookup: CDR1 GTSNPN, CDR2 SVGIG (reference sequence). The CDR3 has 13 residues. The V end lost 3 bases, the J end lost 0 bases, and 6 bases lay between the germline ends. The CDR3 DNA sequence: TGTGCCTGGAGGAGGAGCTCCTACAATGAGCAGTTCTTC. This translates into CAWRRSSYNEQFF.

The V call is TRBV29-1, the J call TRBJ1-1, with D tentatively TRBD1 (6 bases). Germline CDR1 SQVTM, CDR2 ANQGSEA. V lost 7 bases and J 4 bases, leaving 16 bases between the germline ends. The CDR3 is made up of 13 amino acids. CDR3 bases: TGCAGCGCCAGGGGAACCTGGGGCACTGAAGCTTTCTTT. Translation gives CSARGTWGTEAFF.

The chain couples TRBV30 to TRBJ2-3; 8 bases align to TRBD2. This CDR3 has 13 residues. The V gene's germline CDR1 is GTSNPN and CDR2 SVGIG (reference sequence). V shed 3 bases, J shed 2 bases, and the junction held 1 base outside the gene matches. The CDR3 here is CAWSGGDTDTQYF. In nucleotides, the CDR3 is TGTGCCTGGAGCGGGGGGGACACAGATACGCAGTATTTT.

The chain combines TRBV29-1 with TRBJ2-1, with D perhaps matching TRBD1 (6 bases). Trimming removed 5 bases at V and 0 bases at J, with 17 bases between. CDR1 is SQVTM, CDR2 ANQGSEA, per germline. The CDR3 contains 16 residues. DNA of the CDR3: TGCAGCGTTTCTTTACAGGGCTTTAGCTCCTACAATGAGCAGTTCTTC. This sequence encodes CSVSLQGFSSYNEQFF.

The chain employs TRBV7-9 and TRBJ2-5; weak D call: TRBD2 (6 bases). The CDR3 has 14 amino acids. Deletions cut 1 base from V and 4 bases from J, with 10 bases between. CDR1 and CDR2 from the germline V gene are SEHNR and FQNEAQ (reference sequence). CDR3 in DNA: TGTGCCAGCAGCTTAGGATCCGGGGGAGAGACCCAGTACTTC. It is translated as CASSLGSGGETQYF.

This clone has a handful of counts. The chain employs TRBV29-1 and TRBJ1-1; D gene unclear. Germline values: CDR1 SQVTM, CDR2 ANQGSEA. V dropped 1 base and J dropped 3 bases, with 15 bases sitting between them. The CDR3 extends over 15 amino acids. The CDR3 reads CSVEGARTSDTEAFF. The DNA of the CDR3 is TGCAGCGTTGAAGGGGCCAGGACCTCGGACACTGAAGCTTTCTTT.

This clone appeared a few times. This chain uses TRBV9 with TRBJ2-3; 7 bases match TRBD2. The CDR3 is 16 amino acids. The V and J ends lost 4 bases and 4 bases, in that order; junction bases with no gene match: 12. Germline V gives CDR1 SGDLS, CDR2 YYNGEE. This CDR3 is CASSPSGIGAADTQYF. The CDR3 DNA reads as TGTGCCAGCAGCCCCAGCGGGATAGGTGCAGCAGATACGCAGTATTTT.

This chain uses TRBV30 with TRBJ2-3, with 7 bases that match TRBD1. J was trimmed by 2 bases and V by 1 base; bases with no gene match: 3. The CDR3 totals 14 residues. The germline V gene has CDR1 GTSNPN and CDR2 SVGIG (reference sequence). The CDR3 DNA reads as TGTGCCTGGAGTGCGACAGGGTACACAGATACGCAGTATTTT. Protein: CAWSATGYTDTQYF.

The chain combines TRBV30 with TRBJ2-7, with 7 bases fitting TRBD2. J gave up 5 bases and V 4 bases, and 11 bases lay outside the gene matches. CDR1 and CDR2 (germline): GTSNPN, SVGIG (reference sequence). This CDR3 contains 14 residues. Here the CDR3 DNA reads TGTGCCTGGAACGGGGAGCGGGACTTCCACGAGCAGTACTTC. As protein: CAWNGERDFHEQYF.

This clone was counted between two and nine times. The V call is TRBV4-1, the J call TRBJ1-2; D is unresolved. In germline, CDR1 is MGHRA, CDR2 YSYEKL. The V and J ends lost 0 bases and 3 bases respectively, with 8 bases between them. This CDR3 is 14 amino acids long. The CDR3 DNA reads TGCGCCAGCAGCCAAGATAGCGTGGACTATGGCTACACCTTC. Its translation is CASSQDSVDYGYTF.

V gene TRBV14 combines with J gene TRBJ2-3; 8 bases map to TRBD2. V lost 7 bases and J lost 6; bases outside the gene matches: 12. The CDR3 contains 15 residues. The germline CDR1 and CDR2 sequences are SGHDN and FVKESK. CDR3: CASITRGLGSDTQYF. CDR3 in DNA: TGTGCCAGCATCACACGGGGACTAGGCTCCGATACGCAGTATTTT.

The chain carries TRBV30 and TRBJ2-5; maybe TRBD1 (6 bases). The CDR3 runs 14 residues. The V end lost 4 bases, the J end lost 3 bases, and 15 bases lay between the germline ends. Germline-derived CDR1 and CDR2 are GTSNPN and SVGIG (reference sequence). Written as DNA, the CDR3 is TGTGCCTGGACTACATGGGGGCGGGAAGAGACCCAGTACTTC. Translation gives CAWTTWGREETQYF.